These 12 T cell receptor beta chains came from one sample sequenced in a study of metastatic and nonmetastatic thyroid tumors. Using MiXCR, TCRdb reanalyzed the PCR reads. The sample holds some 31,000 clones, about 4.1% seen once. Patients had received no treatment of any kind before thyroid surgery. Sequenced material: blood. These receptors came from a female donor with papillary thyroid cancer or a benign thyroid nodule (not recorded which). Some clones in this sample may be carry-over from other donors' samples.

V gene TRBV12-3 or TRBV12-4 combines with J gene TRBJ2-1, with D hard to call. V lost 6 bases and J lost 3, with 12 bases in between. This CDR3 region has 14 residues. For the CDR3, the DNA is TGTGCCAGCAGAGGTAGTTTATACTACAATGAGCAGTTCTTC. The encoded protein is CASRGSLYYNEQFF.

This clone was seen many times. The chain has TRBV24-1 and TRBJ2-2; TRBD1 aligns across 8 bases. The germline V gene has CDR1 KGHDR and CDR2 SFDVKD. V trimming: 4 bases; J trimming: 0 bases; junction bases outside the gene matches: 6. CDR3 length: 17 residues. The chain's CDR3 is CATSDPTGGPNTGELFF. The CDR3 DNA follows: TGTGCCACCAGTGACCCTACAGGGGGACCGAACACCGGGGAGCTGTTTTTT.

CDR3 loop: CASSILRERETQYF. CDR3 coding DNA: TGTGCCAGTAGTATACTGAGGGAGAGGGAGACCCAGTACTTC. V gene TRBV19 combines with J gene TRBJ2-5, with D maybe TRBD2 (5 bases). The V end lost 2 bases, the J end lost 5 bases, and 12 bases lay between the germline ends. Germline V gene data show CDR1 as LNHDA and CDR2 as SQIVND (reference sequence). The CDR3 has 14 amino acids.

The table lists this clone with many counts. The rearrangement joins TRBV19 to TRBJ1-5; the D gene is possibly TRBD1 (5 bases). The CDR3 extends over 15 amino acids. The ends were cut back, 7 bases at V and 5 bases at J, with 18 bases in the middle. CDR1 LNHDA and CDR2 SQIVND come from the germline V gene (reference sequence). As DNA, the CDR3 is TGTGCCAGTACCCGAAGTAAAGGGGTTTATCAGCCCCAGCATTTT. It encodes CASTRSKGVYQPQHF.

A few counts support this clone. The chain employs TRBV11-3 and TRBJ1-1, with no clear D. Trimming removed 4 bases from V and 1 base from J, with 7 bases in between. This CDR3 comprises 13 residues. The germline V gene encodes CDR1 SGHNT and CDR2 YENEEA. Here the CDR3 DNA reads TGTGCCAGCAGCTCCGGAAGGAACACTGAAGCTTTCTTT. This codes for CASSSGRNTEAFF.

This clone has only a few counts. CDR3 nucleotide sequence: TGTGCCAGCAGTTGGGGACAGGGCAGAAAAAAACTGTTTTTT. As protein: CASSWGQGRKKLFF. This chain connects TRBV12-3 or TRBV12-4 to TRBJ1-4; 9 nucleotides align to TRBD1. V lost 4 bases, J lost 9 bases, and 6 bases stayed unmatched. The CDR3 spans 14 residues.

In its sample, this clone was seen a few times. The J gene is TRBJ1-1, the V gene TRBV2, with no clear D. CDR1 SNHLY and CDR2 FYNNEI come from the germline V gene. The germline V and J ends were trimmed by 10 bases and 4 bases, with 13 bases remaining between them. The CDR3 loop spans 12 amino acids. CDR3 nucleotide sequence: TGTGCCACCTTAAGGGCATCCACTGAAGCTTTCTTT. It translates to CATLRASTEAFF.

This clone was counted ten times or more. The chain is built from TRBV3-1 and TRBJ1-1, with TRBD1 as a possible D gene (6 bases). Per the germline V gene, CDR1 is LGHDT and CDR2 is YNNKEL (reference sequence). The length of the CDR3 is 14 residues. Trimming cost V 6 bases and J 0 bases, with 11 bases left between them. The CDR3 nucleotides read TGTGCCAGCAGGACCGGGACACTGAACACTGAAGCTTTCTTT. Protein: CASRTGTLNTEAFF.

This clone was seen at least ten times. The chain uses TRBV5-8 and TRBJ2-1; 7 bases are a match to TRBD2. This CDR3 contains 16 residues. Germline trimming cut 4 bases from V and 2 bases from J; bases unmatched to any gene: 9. In germline, CDR1 is SGHTS, CDR2 YDEGEE. The chain's CDR3 is CASSTMWGGAYNEQFF. CDR3 DNA: TGTGCCAGCAGCACCATGTGGGGGGGGGCCTACAATGAGCAGTTCTTC.

This clone was counted only a few times. V usage is TRBV5-1 and J usage is TRBJ2-7, with a possible D match to TRBD2 (5 bases). Per germline, CDR1 SGHRS and CDR2 YFSETQ. V was pared by 0 bases and J by 7 bases, with 17 bases between. This CDR3 is built from 15 residues. This chain's CDR3 is CASSLVTTGIGEQYF. The CDR3, as DNA: TGCGCCAGCAGCTTGGTTACGACCGGGATTGGGGAGCAGTACTTC. Combining the CDR3 with reference TRBV5-1 and TRBJ2-7 gives the whole variable domain KAGVTQTPRYLIKTRGQQVTLSCSPISGHRSVSWYQQTPGQGLQFLFEYFSETQRNKGNFPGRFSGRQFSNSRSEMNVSTLELGDSALYLCASSLVTTGIGEQYFGPGTRLTVT.

This clone was seen at least ten times. The chain links TRBV30 to TRBJ1-2, with D unclear. Germline CDR1 GTSNPN, CDR2 SVGIG (reference sequence). The CDR3 sequence is 13 residues long. V lost 4 bases to trimming and J lost 0 bases, with 9 bases between them. In nucleotides, the CDR3 is TGTGCCTGGAAAGACGGAGCTAACTATGGCTACACCTTC. Protein product: CAWKDGANYGYTF.

This clone was counted between two and nine times. The rearrangement uses TRBV6-1 and TRBJ2-7, with D tentatively TRBD1 (5 bases). Germline assignment: CDR1 MNHNS and CDR2 SASEGT. This CDR3 region has 14 residues. V was trimmed by 1 base and J by 0 bases, leaving 7 bases between them. The CDR3 loop reads CASSEGGASYEQYF. The CDR3 DNA reads TGTGCCAGCAGTGAAGGGGGCGCCTCCTACGAGCAGTACTTC.